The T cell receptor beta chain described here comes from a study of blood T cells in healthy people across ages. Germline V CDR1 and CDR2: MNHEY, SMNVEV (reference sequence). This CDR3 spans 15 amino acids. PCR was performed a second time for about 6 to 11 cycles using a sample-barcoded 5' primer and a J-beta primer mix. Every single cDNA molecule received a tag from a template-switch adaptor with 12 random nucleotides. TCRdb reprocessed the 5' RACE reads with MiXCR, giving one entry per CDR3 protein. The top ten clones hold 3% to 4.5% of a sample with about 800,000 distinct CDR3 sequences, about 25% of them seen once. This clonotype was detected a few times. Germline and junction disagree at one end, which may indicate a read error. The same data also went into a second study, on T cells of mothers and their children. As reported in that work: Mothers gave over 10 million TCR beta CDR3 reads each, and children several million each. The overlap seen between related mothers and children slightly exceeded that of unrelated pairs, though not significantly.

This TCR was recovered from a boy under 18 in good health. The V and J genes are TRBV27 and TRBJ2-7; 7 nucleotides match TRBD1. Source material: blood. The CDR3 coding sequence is TGTGCCAGCAGTGTATCGGGACAGATTCTCTACGAGCAGTACTTC. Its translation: CASSVSGQILYEQYF.